This TCR beta chain was retrieved from a study of cytomegalovirus exposure and HLA in healthy donors. Study results and limitations: Some V segments could not be told apart, so they were left out, TRBV6-2 and TRBV6-3 among them.

Regarding this clone: Antigen unknown.

13 Jbeta primers and 60 Vbeta primers were used for the PCR. Assay: immunoSEQ multiplex PCR; the TCRdb copy retains only in-frame clones and omits some. The sample has some 130,000 clones, about 74% seen once. CDR1 and CDR2 from the germline V gene are SGHRS and YFSETQ. The V gene end was trimmed by 1 base and the J gene end by 3 bases; junction bases not matched to a gene: 2. This CDR3 region has 14 residues. Sequenced material: PBMCs. V gene TRBV5-1 combines with J gene TRBJ2-5; 8 bases match TRBD2. This sequence was found in a man younger than 45 in good health and CMV-seronegative. The CDR3 protein is CASSLSGREETQYF. The CDR3 DNA reads as TGCGCCAGCAGCTTGAGCGGGAGAGAAGAGACCCAGTACTTC.